This TCR beta chain is drawn from a study of cytotoxic CD8 clonotypes in ibrutinib-treated CLL. Study overall: Average yields of roughly 260,000 productive templates and 75,000 to 100,000 productive rearrangements characterized the samples. Broader study findings: Higher clonality was seen at ibrutinib response and a return toward baseline at progression. Sustained-remission and progressing patients had different sampling times.

CDR3 length equals 15 residues. Per the germline V gene, CDR1 is MDHEN and CDR2 is SYDVKM. Trimming removed 4 bases from V and 8 bases from J; junction bases left unmatched: 8. As concerns this clone: The antigen is not known.

A 1 in 200,000 to 1 in 1 million T cell depth was the sequencing target. Sequencing used immunoSEQ multiplex PCR; TCRdb keeps in-frame clones, though not all of them. The repertoire holds roughly 250,000 clones, with 60% to 75% as singletons. The starting material was PBMCs, obtained after 24 months of ibrutinib treatment. The clonotype was recovered from a human donor with chronic lymphocytic leukemia. This chain links TRBV28 with TRBJ2-1; 10 bases map to TRBD2. The CDR3 protein is CASSSIAGGKYEQFF. CDR3 sequence (DNA): TGTGCCAGCAGTTCCATAGCGGGGGGAAAGTATGAGCAGTTCTTC. Looking up the rest from reference TRBV28 and TRBJ2-1 gives the full variable domain: DVKVTQSSRYLVKRTGEKVFLECVQDMDHENMFWYRQDPGLGLRLIYFSYDVKMKEKGDIPEGYSVSREKKERFSLILESASTNQTSMYLCASSSIAGGKYEQFFGPGTRLTVL.